This T cell receptor (beta chain) was obtained from a study of radiotherapy plus CTLA-4 blockade in lung cancer. Study-level information: Objective responses were observed in 15% to 20% of patients, and disease control was achieved by approximately 32%.

Germline V lookup: CDR1 KGHSH, CDR2 LQKENI. The CDR3 consists of 14 residues. V lost 2 bases and J lost 6, with 12 bases in between. The assay was immunoSEQ multiplex PCR, and TCRdb's table has in-frame clones only and misses some. The table records about 23,000 clones, less than 80% of them present only once. This chain joins TRBV18 and TRBJ2-3, with D tentatively TRBD1 (6 bases). Sequencing used peripheral blood, obtained from a patient treated with radiotherapy plus ipilimumab. This receptor was identified in a human donor with non-small cell lung cancer whose response to radiotherapy plus ipilimumab could not be evaluated. CDR3 DNA: TGTGCCAGCTCACCAGCGCAGGGGCCCGATACGCAGTATTTT. Its protein product is CASSPAQGPDTQYF.